The TCR beta chain described here comes from a study of cytomegalovirus exposure and HLA in healthy donors. Germline CDR1 is SGHTA and CDR2 is FQGNSA. CDR3 length: 16 amino acids. After removal of 1 base from V and 8 bases from J, the junction contained 10 bases not matched to a gene. It was with 60 Vbeta and 13 Jbeta primers that the PCR ran. Generated by immunoSEQ multiplex PCR, the TCRdb table keeps only in-frame clones and is missing some. The table shows approximately 200,000 clones, with 70% to 85% occurring only once. The gene calls are TRBV7-2 and TRBJ1-4, with 7 bases that match TRBD1. This TCR was sampled from a boy aged 2 to 10 in good health and CMV-seronegative. Material for sequencing was PBMCs. CDR3: CASSLGGAGGYEKLFF. The CDR3 nucleotides read TGTGCCAGCAGCTTAGGCGGGGCAGGGGGTTACGAAAAACTGTTTTTT.